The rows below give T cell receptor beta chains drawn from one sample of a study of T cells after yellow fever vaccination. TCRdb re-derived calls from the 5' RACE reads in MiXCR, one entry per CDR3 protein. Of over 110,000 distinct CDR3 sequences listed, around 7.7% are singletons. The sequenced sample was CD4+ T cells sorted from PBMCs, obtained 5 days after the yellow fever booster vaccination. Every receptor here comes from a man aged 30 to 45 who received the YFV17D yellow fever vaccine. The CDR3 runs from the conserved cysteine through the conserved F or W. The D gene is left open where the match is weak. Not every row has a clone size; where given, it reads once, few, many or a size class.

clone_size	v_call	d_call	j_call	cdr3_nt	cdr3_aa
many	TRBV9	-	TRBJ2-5	TGTGCCAGCAGCGCGACTGTTAAAGAGACCCAGTACTTC	CASSATVKETQYF
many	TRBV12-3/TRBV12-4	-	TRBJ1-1	TGTGCCAGCAGTTTAGATCTGGGACACCAGAACACTGAAGCTTTCTTT	CASSLDLGHQNTEAFF
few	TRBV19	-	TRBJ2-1	TGTGCCAGTAGTATAGGGCGTCGACATGAGCAGTTCTTC	CASSIGRRHEQFF
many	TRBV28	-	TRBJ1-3	TGTGCCAGCAGTTTTGTCTCTGGAAACACCATATATTTT	CASSFVSGNTIYF
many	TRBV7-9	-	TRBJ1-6	TGTGCCAGCAGCTTATCCATTATGGTAGTAGGGAATAATTCACCCCTCCACTTT	CASSLSIMVVGNNSPLHF
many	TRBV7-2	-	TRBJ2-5	TGTGCCAGCAGCCCCGGAGGGTTCGAGACCCAGTACTTC	CASSPGGFETQYF
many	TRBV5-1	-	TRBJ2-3	TGCGCCAGCAGTCTGAACGGGATACACAGCACAGATACGCAGTATTTT	CASSLNGIHSTDTQYF
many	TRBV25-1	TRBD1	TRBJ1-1	TGTGCCAGCAGTGTAAGAGGACAGGGAAACACTGAAGCTTTCTTT	CASSVRGQGNTEAFF
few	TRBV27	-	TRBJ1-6	TGTGCCAGCAGTGTAGAGACAGGCCTTAGTTCACCCCTCCACTTT	CASSVETGLSSPLHF
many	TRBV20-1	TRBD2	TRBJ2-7	TGCAGTGCGATGAGCACTAGCGGGAGCAACAACTTC	CSAMSTSGSNNF
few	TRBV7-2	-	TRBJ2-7	TGTGCCAGCAGCTTACGGTACTCCCCCTACGAGCAGTACTTC	CASSLRYSPYEQYF
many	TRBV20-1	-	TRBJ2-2	TGCAGTGCTAGCCTGGCAAACACCGGGGAGCTGTTTTTT	CSASLANTGELFF
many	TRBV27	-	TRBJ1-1	TGTGCCAGCAGGGGAAATGGGGGCGCCCGGATGTCTGAAGCTTTCTTT	CASRGNGGARMSEAFF
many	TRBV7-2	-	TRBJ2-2	TGTGCCAGCAGCATAGATCTCCAGAACACCGGGGAGCTGTTTTTT	CASSIDLQNTGELFF
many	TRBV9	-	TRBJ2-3	TGTGCCAGCAGCGTAAGCGAAAGCACAGATACGCAGTATTTT	CASSVSESTDTQYF
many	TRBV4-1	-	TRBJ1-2	TGCGCCAGCAGCCAAGATTTAACAGGGAATGGCTACACCTTC	CASSQDLTGNGYTF
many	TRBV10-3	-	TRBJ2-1	TGTGCCACCCAACCCCGGGACAATAACCATGAGCAGTTCTTC	CATQPRDNNHEQFF
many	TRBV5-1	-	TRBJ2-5	TGCGCCAGCACGGAAAAGTGGGAGACCCAGTACTTC	CASTEKWETQYF
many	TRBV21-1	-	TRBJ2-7	TGTGCCAGCAGCTCCAGTCCGGGACAGGGCACGGACGAGCAGTACTTC	CASSSSPGQGTDEQYF
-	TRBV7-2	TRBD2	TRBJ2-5	TGTGCCAGCAGCGTAGGACTAGCGGGAAGGGAGACCCAGTACTTC	CASSVGLAGRETQYF
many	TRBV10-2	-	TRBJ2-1	TGCGCCAGCAGTGTTCTTGCGATCTACAATGAGCAGTTCTTC	CASSVLAIYNEQFF
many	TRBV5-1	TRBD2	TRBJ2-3	TGCGCCAGCAGCCATCGACTAGCGGGTAACACAGATACGCAGTATTTT	CASSHRLAGNTDTQYF
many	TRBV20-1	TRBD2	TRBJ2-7	TGCAGTGGGGCTAGCGGGAGTAAGGTCTACGAGCAGTACTTC	CSGASGSKVYEQYF
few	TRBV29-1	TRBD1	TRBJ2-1	TGCAGCACCCACCGACAGGGCTCCTACAATGAGCAGTTCTTC	CSTHRQGSYNEQFF
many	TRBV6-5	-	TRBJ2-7	TGTGCCAGCAGTTACTCGTGGCCCTACGAGCAGTACTTC	CASSYSWPYEQYF
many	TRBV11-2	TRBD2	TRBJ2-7	TGTGCCAGCAGCCCCACGGGAAGGCGGGGGACTTCCTACGAGCAGTACTTC	CASSPTGRRGTSYEQYF
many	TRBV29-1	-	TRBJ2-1	TGCAGCGTTGACAGGGTGGTGAATGAGCAGTTCTTC	CSVDRVVNEQFF
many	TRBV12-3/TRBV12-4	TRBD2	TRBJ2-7	TGTGCCAGCAGTTTTGGTAGCGGGAGCTCCTACGAGCAGTACTTC	CASSFGSGSSYEQYF
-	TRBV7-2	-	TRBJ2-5	TGTGCCAGCAGCCCCTCGGACGGGAGTGCGGGCCAAGAGACCCAGTACTTC	CASSPSDGSAGQETQYF
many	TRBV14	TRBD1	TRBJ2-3	TGTGCCAGCAGCCACAGACAGGGGAGAGGAGATACGCAGTATTTT	CASSHRQGRGDTQYF
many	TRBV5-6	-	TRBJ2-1	TGTGCCAGCAGCCCGGTTACAGGGCTGGCCTACAATGAGCAGTTCTTC	CASSPVTGLAYNEQFF
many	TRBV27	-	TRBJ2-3	TGTGCCAGCAGTCCCGGGACTTTTGGAGATACGCAGTATTTT	CASSPGTFGDTQYF
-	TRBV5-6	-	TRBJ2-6	TGTGCCAGCAGCAAGGGAGGTAGCTCTGGGGCCAACGTCCTGACTTTC	CASSKGGSSGANVLTF
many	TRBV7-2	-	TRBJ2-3	TGTGCCAGCAGCCCGATCAGGAGCACAGATACGCAGTATTTT	CASSPIRSTDTQYF
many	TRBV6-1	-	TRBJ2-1	TGTGCCAGCAGTGGGGTTTGGGGCTACAATGAGCAGTTCTTC	CASSGVWGYNEQFF
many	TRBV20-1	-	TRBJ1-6	TGCAGCTCTCTAAGCTCCTATAATTCACCCCTCCACTTT	CSSLSSYNSPLHF
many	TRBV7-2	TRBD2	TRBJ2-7	TGTGCCAGCAGCTTAGCTCCGGGACTAGCCACGGGAAATAGGTACGAGCAGTACTTC	CASSLAPGLATGNRYEQYF
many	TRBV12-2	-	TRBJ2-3	TGTGCAAGTCGCTTAGCCAACCCCTCCAGGCGGGAGAACACAGATACGCAGTATTTT	CASRLANPSRRENTDTQYF
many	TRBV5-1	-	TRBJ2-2	TGCGCCAGCAGCCCACAGAGCGGGGAGCTGTTTTTT	CASSPQSGELFF
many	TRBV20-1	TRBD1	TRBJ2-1	TGCAGCCCAGGGGGCGTTGGTGAGCAGTTCTTC	CSPGGVGEQFF
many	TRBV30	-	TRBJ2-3	TGTGCCTGGAGTGACCAGGGTCCGTCAGATACGCAGTATTTT	CAWSDQGPSDTQYF
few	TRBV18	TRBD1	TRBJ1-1	TGTGCCAGCTCACCACCGGGACAGCCAGCTTTCTTT	CASSPPGQPAFF
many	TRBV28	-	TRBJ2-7	TGTGCCAGCCACGGGGGTGGGGGCTTATTGTACGAGCAGTACTTC	CASHGGGGLLYEQYF
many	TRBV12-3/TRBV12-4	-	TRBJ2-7	TGTGCCAGCAGTCCCAGAGCGTTCGAGCAGTACTTC	CASSPRAFEQYF
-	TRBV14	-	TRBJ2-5	TGTGCCAGCAGCCGAGGGGAAGTCGAGACCCAGTACTTC	CASSRGEVETQYF
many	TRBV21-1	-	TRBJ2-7	TGTGCCAGCAGCAAGGGACAGGGCAGGAACGAGCAGTACTTC	CASSKGQGRNEQYF
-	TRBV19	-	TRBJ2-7	TGTGCCAGTAGTAGGGGTACCCGCGGCTCCTACGAGCAGTACTTC	CASSRGTRGSYEQYF